Given below is one T cell receptor (beta chain) in context. The CDR3 has 19 amino acids. V lost 4 bases to trimming and J lost 0 bases; unmatched junction nucleotides: 14. The germline gives CDR1 SGHTA, CDR2 FQGTGA. The sample originates from a study of blood T cell repertoires in COVID-19. Whole-study context: Samples came from the United States, Italy and Spain, spanning acute and convalescent COVID-19. Sources were T cells, B-cell-depleted T cells, or PBMCs; the material itself was cDNA or gDNA.

How the authors handled the data: Estimates of nucleated cell counts were drawn from the amplification of reference gene primers. Assay: immunoSEQ multiplex PCR; the TCRdb copy retains only in-frame clones and omits some. Clonal size and the V and J genes are those of that table, whereas D and trimming came from the DNA. The data show 200,000 to 250,000 clones, roughly 87% seen once. The sequenced sample was peripheral blood. The rearrangement links TRBV7-3 to TRBJ2-3, with 9 bases lining up with TRBD1. The sequence came from a man aged 35 to 55 with active or convalescent COVID-19. The DNA for the CDR3 is TGTGCCAGCAGCTGGAGGGGGACAGGGCAGGCCGCTAGCACAGATACGCAGTATTTT. The encoded protein is CASSWRGTGQAASTDTQYF.